Below are 3 T cell receptor beta chains sequenced from a single sample in a study of cytomegalovirus exposure and HLA in healthy donors. A multiplex PCR was run with 60 Vbeta primers and 13 Jbeta primers. Measured with immunoSEQ multiplex PCR; TCRdb has only the in-frame clones, and not every one. Of 150,000 or so clones in the sample, more than 65% are singletons; the top ten hold approximately 4.5%. The source material was PBMCs. These receptors came from a male donor in good health and CMV-seropositive.

This chain connects TRBV2 to TRBJ1-2; 7 bases fit TRBD1. Germline V gene data show CDR1 as SNHLY and CDR2 as FYNNEI. This CDR3 region has 13 residues. Trimming removed 6 bases from V and 7 bases from J; junction bases left unmatched: 8. CDR3 nucleotides: TGTGCCAGCAGGATGAAACAGGGGCCTGGCTACACCTTC. This encodes CASRMKQGPGYTF.

The rearrangement links TRBV28 to TRBJ1-4, with 9 bases that match TRBD1. Germline CDR1 and CDR2: MDHEN and SYDVKM. This CDR3 is 15 amino acids long. Trimming took 5 bases from V and 7 from J; bases not matched to a gene: 8. Written as DNA, the CDR3 is TGTGCCAGCAGTGCTCCGGGACAGGGCGGTGAAAAACTGTTTTTT. Protein sequence: CASSAPGQGGEKLFF.

The chain links TRBV7-2 to TRBJ2-5; 8 positions agree with TRBD2. The end of the DNA aligns better with TRBJ2-7, so the J call may be wrong. This CDR3 is built from 14 residues. Germline V gene data show CDR1 as SGHTA and CDR2 as FQGNSA. For the CDR3, the DNA is TGTGCCAGCAGCTTTTCGGGGGGGCCCTACGAGCAGTACTTC. Protein: CASSFSGGPYEQYF.